This T cell receptor beta chain stems from a study of cytomegalovirus exposure and HLA in healthy donors. Vbeta (60) and Jbeta (13) primers were used in the PCR. Assay used: immunoSEQ multiplex PCR; TCRdb lists only in-frame clones, some missing. Of about 96,000 clones listed, 60% to 75% were seen once; the top ten hold approximately 3%. V shed 5 bases and J shed 11 bases, with 12 bases lying between them. Germline assignment: CDR1 MNHNY and CDR2 SVGAGI (reference sequence). The CDR3 has 11 residues. Points from the study as a whole: Evidence from a later analysis indicated that most CMV-associated TCR beta chains looked HLA-restricted. Researchers reported that a few CMV-associated chains were confirmed in vitro as CMV antigen-specific. A list of 150 to 200 TCR beta chains associated with cytomegalovirus was given.

Regarding this clone: Its cognate antigen is unknown.

This clonotype was obtained from a man aged 55 to 70 in good health and CMV-seronegative. Sequenced: PBMCs. The gene calls are TRBV6-6 and TRBJ2-5; weak D call: TRBD2 (5 bases). CDR3 in amino acids: CASSLQREQYF. In DNA, the CDR3 is TGTGCCAGCAGTCTCCAAAGGGAGCAGTACTTC.